This T cell receptor beta chain emerged from a study of shared clonotypes between healthy human individuals. Profiling relied on immunoSEQ multiplex PCR, and the TCRdb table lists in-frame clones only, not all of them. The sample lists fewer than 2.5 million clones, 93% seen once, with approximately 0.35% in the top ten. CDR3 length equals 14 residues. Sequenced sample: naive CD4+ T cells from PBMCs. The subset is: CD45RA+ positively selected. The sequence came from a man aged 18 to 30 in good health. Some clones in this sample may be carry-over from other donors' samples. The rearrangement joins TRBV23-1 to TRBJ2-5; 9 nucleotides match TRBD1. The J call is doubtful: the DNA matches TRBJ2-7 better. TRBV23-1 belongs to the ORF category, with a function that is uncertain. CDR3 loop: CASSQSGTGTEQYF. Here the CDR3 DNA reads TGCGCCAGCAGTCAATCGGGGACAGGGACCGAGCAGTACTTC.